This TCR beta chain was profiled in a study of T cell responses to AZD1222 COVID-19 vaccine. Study-level points and caveats: Spike regions recognized by vaccine-associated CD4 TCRs spanned the protein, led by 160-218 and 743-854.

The sample holds one count of this clone. What it binds is unknown. TCRdb's table, derived via immunoSEQ multiplex PCR, lists solely in-frame clones and lacks some. The table shows 90,000 to 100,000 clones, with around 89% occurring only once. This CDR3 is built from 15 residues. CDR1 MGHRA and CDR2 YSYEKL come from the germline V gene. Trimming took off 1 base at V and 0 bases at J, with 7 bases between the two ends. The sequence was obtained from an adult in good health. The rearrangement links TRBV4-1 to TRBJ2-1, with D tentatively TRBD2 (5 bases). The material sequenced was peripheral blood, taken on day 0 of AZD1222 vaccination. The CDR3 loop is CASSQVGDSYNEQFF. The CDR3 region has the DNA TGCGCCAGCAGCCAAGTGGGAGACTCCTACAATGAGCAGTTCTTC.